The rows below give T cell receptor beta chains drawn from one sample of a study of blood T cell repertoires in COVID-19. Sequenced by immunoSEQ multiplex PCR; TCRdb stores in-frame clones only, minus some. This sample has under 200,000 clones, with roughly 85% found just once. The sample taken for sequencing was peripheral blood. These TCRs come from a man between 60 and 75 years old with active or convalescent COVID-19. Each CDR3 is given with its conserved first and last residue. The D gene is left open where the match is weak. Clone size is stated in some rows and not others, as once, few, many or a class when expanded.

TRBD2	TRBV4-1	TRBJ2-1	.	CASSLRSSLAGKREQFF	TGCGCCAGCAGCTTGCGTTCTTCACTAGCGGGGAAGAGGGAGCAGTTCTTC
.	TRBV5-1	TRBJ2-5	.	CASSFRETQYF	TGCGCCAGCAGCTTTCGGGAGACCCAGTACTTC
.	TRBV19	TRBJ2-2	.	CASSMGGNTGELFF	TGTGCCAGTAGTATGGGAGGGAACACCGGGGAGCTGTTTTTT
.	TRBV13	TRBJ1-1	.	CASSRNTEAFF	TGTGCCAGCAGCCGGAACACTGAAGCTTTCTTT
TRBD1	TRBV6-5	TRBJ1-2	few	CASSPTGQDYGYTF	TGTGCCAGCAGTCCAACGGGACAGGACTATGGCTACACCTTC
.	TRBV19	TRBJ1-5	.	CASTTLGRGLMEPQHF	TGTGCCAGTACTACGCTTGGAAGAGGGCTAATGGAGCCCCAGCATTTT
TRBD2	TRBV19	TRBJ2-3	.	CASSRLLAGSTDTQYF	TGTGCCAGTAGTAGGCTCCTAGCGGGGAGCACAGATACGCAGTATTTT
.	TRBV5-1	TRBJ2-5	.	CASSLGDINQETQYF	TGCGCCAGCAGCTTGGGGGACATTAACCAAGAGACCCAGTACTTC
TRBD1	TRBV5-1	TRBJ1-1	few	CASNHPGQVNTEAFF	TGCGCCAGCAATCATCCGGGACAGGTGAACACTGAAGCTTTCTTT
TRBD1	TRBV3-1/TRBV3-2	TRBJ1-5	.	CASSQDNPGGQPQHF	TGTGCCAGCAGCCAAGATAACCCAGGGGGTCAGCCCCAGCATTTT